This TCR beta chain was sequenced during a study of blood T cell repertoires in COVID-19. Study context: Sources were T cells, B-cell-depleted T cells, or PBMCs; the material itself was cDNA or gDNA.

As originally analysed: Reference gene primers were amplified, and this amplification served to estimate nucleated cell counts. The assay was immunoSEQ multiplex PCR, and TCRdb's table has in-frame clones only and misses some. That table is the source of V, J and clone size, and D and trimming were worked out from the DNA. The table includes 250,000 or so clones, 85% to 90% detected once. This receptor was obtained from a man aged 35 to 55 who had recovered from COVID-19. Sequenced material: PBMCs or T cells enriched from blood (not recorded which).

CDR3 in DNA: TGTGCCAGCAGCGTAGCGGGGGAACAGGTATACGAGCAGTACTTC. As protein: CASSVAGEQVYEQYF. The rearrangement joins TRBV9 to TRBJ2-7, with D tentatively TRBD2 (6 bases). Germline CDR1 SGDLS, CDR2 YYNGEE. Trimming took off 0 bases at V and 4 bases at J, with 14 bases between the two ends. This CDR3 is 15 amino acids long.